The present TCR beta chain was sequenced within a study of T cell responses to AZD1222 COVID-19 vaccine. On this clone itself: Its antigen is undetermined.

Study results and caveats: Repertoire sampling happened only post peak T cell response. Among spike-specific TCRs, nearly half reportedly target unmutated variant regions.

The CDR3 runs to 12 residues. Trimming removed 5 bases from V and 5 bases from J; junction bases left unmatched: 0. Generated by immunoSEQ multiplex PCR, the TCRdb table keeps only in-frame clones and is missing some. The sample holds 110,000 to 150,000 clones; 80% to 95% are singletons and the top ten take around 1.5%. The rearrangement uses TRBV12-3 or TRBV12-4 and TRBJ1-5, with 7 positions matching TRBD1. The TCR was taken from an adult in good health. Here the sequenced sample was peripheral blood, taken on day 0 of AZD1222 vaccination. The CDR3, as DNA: TGTGCCAGCAGTGACAGGGATCAGCCCCAGCATTTT. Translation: CASSDRDQPQHF.